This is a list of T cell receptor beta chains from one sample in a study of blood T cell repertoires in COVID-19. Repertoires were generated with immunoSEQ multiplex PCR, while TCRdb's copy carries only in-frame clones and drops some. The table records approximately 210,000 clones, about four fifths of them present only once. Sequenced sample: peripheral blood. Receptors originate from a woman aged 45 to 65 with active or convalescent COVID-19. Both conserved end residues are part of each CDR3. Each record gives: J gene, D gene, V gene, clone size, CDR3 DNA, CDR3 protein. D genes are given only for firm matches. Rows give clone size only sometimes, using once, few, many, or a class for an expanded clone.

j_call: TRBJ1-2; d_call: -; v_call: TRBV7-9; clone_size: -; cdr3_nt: TGTGCCAGCAGCCCCAAACGGGGGAGACCCTATGGCTACACCTTC; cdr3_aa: CASSPKRGRPYGYTF
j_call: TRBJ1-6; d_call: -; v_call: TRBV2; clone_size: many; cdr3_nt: TGTGCCAGCAGTGTAGGGGCCCTTTCCTCCTATAATTCACCCCTCCACTTT; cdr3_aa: CASSVGALSSYNSPLHF
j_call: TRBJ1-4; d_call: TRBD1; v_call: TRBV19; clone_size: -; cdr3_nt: TGTGCCAGTAGTATCCCATGGACAGGGGAATTTGCAACTAATGAAAAACTGTTTTTT; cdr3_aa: CASSIPWTGEFATNEKLFF
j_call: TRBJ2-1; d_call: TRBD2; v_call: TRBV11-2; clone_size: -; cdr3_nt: TGTGCCAGCAGCTTAGATTCCGCCAGCGGGGGTAGTGTGCAGTTCTTC; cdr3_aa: CASSLDSASGGSVQFF
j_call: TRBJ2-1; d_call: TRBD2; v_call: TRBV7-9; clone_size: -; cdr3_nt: TGTGCCAGCAGCTTGCCCAGGGGACTAGCGGGTAACAATGAGCAGTTCTTC; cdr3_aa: CASSLPRGLAGNNEQFF
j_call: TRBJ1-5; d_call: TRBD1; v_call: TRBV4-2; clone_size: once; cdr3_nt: TGTGCCAGCAGCCCAGGGACAGGGGAGTATCAGCCCCAGCATTTT; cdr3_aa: CASSPGTGEYQPQHF
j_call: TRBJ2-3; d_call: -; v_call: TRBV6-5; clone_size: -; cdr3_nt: TGTGCCGAGGGGGACAGCACAGATACGCAGTATTTT; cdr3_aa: CAEGDSTDTQYF
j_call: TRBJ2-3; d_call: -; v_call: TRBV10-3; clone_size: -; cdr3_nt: TGTGCCATCACTCGGGCAGGGAACACAGATACGCAGTATTTT; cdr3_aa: CAITRAGNTDTQYF
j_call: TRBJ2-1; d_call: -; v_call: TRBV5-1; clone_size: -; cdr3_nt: TGCGCCAGCAGATATGACAGACATGAGCAGTTCTTC; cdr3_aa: CASRYDRHEQFF
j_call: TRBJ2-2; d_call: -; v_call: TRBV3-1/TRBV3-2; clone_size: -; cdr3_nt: TGTGCCAGCAGCCAATACGCGGGTACGAACACCGGGGAGCTGTTTTTT; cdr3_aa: CASSQYAGTNTGELFF
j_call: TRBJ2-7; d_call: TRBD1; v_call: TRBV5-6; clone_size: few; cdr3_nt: TGTGCCAGCAGCTTGGGGGCCCGGGACAGGTTGGGCGAGCAGTACTTC; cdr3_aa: CASSLGARDRLGEQYF
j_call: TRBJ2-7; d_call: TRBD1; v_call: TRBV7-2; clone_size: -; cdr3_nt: TGTGCCAGCAGCCCTGGAAGACAGGGTTACGAGCAGTACTTC; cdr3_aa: CASSPGRQGYEQYF
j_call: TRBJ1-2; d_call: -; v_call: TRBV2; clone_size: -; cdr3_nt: TGTGCCAGCAGCTTAGGGAGGGCTAACTATGGCTACACCTTC; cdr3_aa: CASSLGRANYGYTF
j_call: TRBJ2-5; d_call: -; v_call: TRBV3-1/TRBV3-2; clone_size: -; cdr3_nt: TGTGCCAGCAGCCAAGAACACAGGGCGACAGAGACCCAGTACTTC; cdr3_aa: CASSQEHRATETQYF
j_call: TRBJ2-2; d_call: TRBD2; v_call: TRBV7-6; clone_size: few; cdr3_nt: TGTGCCAGCAGCTCCAAAGGACTAGCGGGGTTTTCCGGGGAGCTGTTTTTT; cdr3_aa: CASSSKGLAGFSGELFF
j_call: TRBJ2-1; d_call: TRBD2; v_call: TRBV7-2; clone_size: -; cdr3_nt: TGTGCCAGCAGCCCAGCGGGGACCAACTACAATGAGCAGTTCTTC; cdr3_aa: CASSPAGTNYNEQFF
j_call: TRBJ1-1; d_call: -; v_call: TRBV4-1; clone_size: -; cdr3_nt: TGCGCCAGCAGCCAGACAGTTGTGGGCACTGAAGCTTTCTTT; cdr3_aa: CASSQTVVGTEAFF
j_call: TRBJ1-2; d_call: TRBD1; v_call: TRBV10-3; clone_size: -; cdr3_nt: TGTGCCATCAGGGGGGACAGTACTAACTATGGCTACACCTTC; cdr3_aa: CAIRGDSTNYGYTF
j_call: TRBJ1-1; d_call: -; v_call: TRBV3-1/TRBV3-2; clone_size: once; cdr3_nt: TGTGCCAGCAGCCAATTGCCCCTAGGCACTGAAGCTTTCTTT; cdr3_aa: CASSQLPLGTEAFF
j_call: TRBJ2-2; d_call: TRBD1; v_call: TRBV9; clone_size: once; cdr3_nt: TGTGCCAGCAGCGATAGTCGGACAGGGGGCACCGGGGAGCTGTTTTTT; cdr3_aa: CASSDSRTGGTGELFF
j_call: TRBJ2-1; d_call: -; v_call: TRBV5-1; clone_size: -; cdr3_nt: TGCGCCAGCAGCTCGAGTCTTACAGGGAATCGCGAGCAGTTCTTC; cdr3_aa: CASSSSLTGNREQFF
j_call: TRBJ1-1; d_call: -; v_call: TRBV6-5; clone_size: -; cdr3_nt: TGTGCCAGCAGTACGCGGTCGGGAAGCACTGAAGCTTTCTTT; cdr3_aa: CASSTRSGSTEAFF
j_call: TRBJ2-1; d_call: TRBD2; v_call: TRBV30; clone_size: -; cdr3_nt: TGTGCCTGGAGTGTACGGATGGCGGGAGGGGTTGGGAATGAGCAGTTCTTC; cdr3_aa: CAWSVRMAGGVGNEQFF